This T cell receptor (beta chain) was sequenced during a study of cytotoxic CD8 clonotypes in ibrutinib-treated CLL (TCRdb year 2021). Concerning the study at large: The cohort was composed of under 12 relapsed/refractory and about 15 treatment-naive patients; IGHV unmutated status was identified in 17 to 18 patients. Responses were partial in approximately 24 patients and complete in 2; after median about 70 months follow-up, roughly 14 stayed in remission and 12 progressed. Samples at response were collected after a median of approximately twelve months of treatment, with a range of roughly 6 to 40 months. On average, each sample had about 250,000 productive templates and 94,082 productive rearrangements. Of the roughly 90 participants in the trial, 20 to 30 had longitudinal samples available. Cryopreserved peripheral blood mononuclear cells were obtained before treatment, at response, and at either sustained remission or disease progression. Every remission and progressive disease sample was obtained while ibrutinib was still being received by the patients.

Based on the germline V gene, the CDR1 and CDR2 sequences are SGHDN and FVKESK. The CDR3 goes from the cysteine to the phenylalanine over 14 residues. The CDR3 DNA has 42 bases and is translated from base 1. V is clipped by 5 bases and J by 9 bases, and the sequence between their germline boundaries is 17 bases long. The label giving this sample's time point can be read as: about a year on ibrutinib. For TCR beta library preparation, approximately 2 micrograms of genomic DNA were isolated from cryopreserved PBMCs. High-throughput TCR beta sequencing was performed on longitudinal blood samples from CLL patients receiving ibrutinib monotherapy. The patients took part in an open-label, single-center phase 2 trial of ibrutinib monotherapy. Each clonotype received, on average, around 9.6x coverage in deep resolution sequencing performed on a MiSeq, where the target depth lay between 1 in 1 million and 1 in 200,000 T cells. TCR beta libraries were generated with the immunoSEQ hsTCRB Kit. Per the original workflow: The data were analyzed with ImmunoSEQ Analyzer and ImmunoSEQ Data Assistant, and V, D and J gene assignments followed IMGT definitions. Clonality, with values ranging from 0 to 1, was calculated as one minus the normalized Shannon entropy of productive rearrangement frequencies. Only overrepresented clonotypes making up at least 0.05% of the repertoire of each patient were included in the public clonotype analysis. Repertoires from around 13 age-matched healthy donors in immuneACCESS were used as clonality controls. TCRdb's version of the immuneACCESS table is confined to in-frame rearrangements and falls short of the full clone set. An unresolved V gene accounts for under half of the shortfall where checked; the remainder is of unknown origin. V and J calls plus clone size are reproduced from that table; the DNA served to infer D and trimming. The table for this sample lists tens of thousands of clones; roughly 57% of them were counted only once. The top ten constitute under 15% of the sample.

The full study reports these points: Baseline clonality was found to be higher than that of age-matched healthy donors and was strongly correlated with circulating CD8+ T-cell counts. Clonality rose at ibrutinib response, remained stable during sustained remission, and dropped back toward baseline at progression. Sustained-remission and progressing patients did not have matched sampling times, and lymph node repertoires were not examined. Public clonotypes were rare and either contracted or stayed stable during treatment, and the rise in clonality at ibrutinib response reflected the expansion of private clonotypes.

This clone was found once. The target of this receptor is not known. Base-call qualities are not available, and no considerably larger clone is one nucleotide away. The source was PBMCs, collected after 12 months of ibrutinib treatment. In this chain, TRBV14 is recombined with TRBJ2-1; the D region is possibly TRBD1 or TRBD2, each matching across 5 bases. This TCR was recovered from a human donor with chronic lymphocytic leukemia. The bases are TGTGCCAGCAGCATCAGGGAGCGATACGGTGAGCAGTTCTTC. This encodes CASSIRERYGEQFF.